The clone carrying this T cell receptor (beta chain) was observed a handful of times. This record comes from a study of blood T cell repertoires in COVID-19. The junction had 12 bases not matched to a gene; V was cut back by 4 bases and J by 10 bases. The CDR3 is 16 residues long. Per the germline V gene, CDR1 is SGHTA and CDR2 is FQGNSA. In the original analysis: Estimation of nucleated cell counts was performed using reference gene primer amplification. The table came from immunoSEQ multiplex PCR; TCRdb's copy has only in-frame clones and leaves some out. V and J calls and clone size are copied from that table; D and trimming were computed from the DNA. The table includes more than 100,000 clones, about nine tenths detected once.

The source of this sequence is a man aged 45 to 65 with active COVID-19. The chain couples TRBV7-2 to TRBJ1-6, with TRBD1 matching over 8 bases. The sample was peripheral blood. CDR3 nucleotides: TGTGCCAGCAGCTCCCGAATGACAGGGGCGGGCTCACCCCTCCACTTT. Protein sequence: CASSSRMTGAGSPLHF.